The 15 T cell receptor beta chains below all came from one sample that was sequenced in a study of cytomegalovirus exposure and HLA in healthy donors. Primers included in the PCR were 60 Vbeta and 13 Jbeta primers. Produced via immunoSEQ multiplex PCR; TCRdb's table is partial and in-frame only. The repertoire holds over 100,000 clones, with about 8.5% as singletons. The sequencing input was PBMCs. Receptors were obtained from a man in his forties or fifties in good health and CMV-seronegative.

This clone was seen a few times. The chain uses TRBV7-2 and TRBJ2-3; TRBD2 agrees at 11 bases. The V segment lost 5 bases and the J segment 5 bases; nucleotides outside the gene matches: 6. The CDR3 covers 15 residues. Germline CDR1 is SGHTA and CDR2 is FQGNSA. For the CDR3, the DNA is TGTGCCAGCAGCGGGACTAGCGGACGGGGAGATACGCAGTATTTT. Its protein is CASSGTSGRGDTQYF.

The DNA for the CDR3 is TGCGCCAGCAGCTTGCACAGCCACTACGAGCAGTACTTC. It translates to CASSLHSHYEQYF. The rearrangement uses TRBV5-1 and TRBJ2-7; D is unclear. Trimming stripped 1 base from V and 3 bases from J, with 8 bases between. Germline CDR1 SGHRS, CDR2 YFSETQ. The CDR3 covers 13 residues.

CDR3 loop: CASSYFGQGTYEQYF. In nucleotides, the CDR3 is TGTGCCAGCAGTTACTTCGGACAGGGGACCTACGAGCAGTACTTC. The rearrangement uses TRBV6-5 and TRBJ2-7, with TRBD1 matching 9 bases. From germline, CDR1 is MNHEY and CDR2 SVGAGI. Unmatched junction bases numbered 3, after V lost 1 base and J lost 2 bases. The CDR3 is made up of 15 amino acids.

The chain has TRBV6-1 and TRBJ2-7; no clear D gene. The length of the CDR3 is 13 residues. Trimming took off 3 bases at V and 3 bases at J, with 9 bases between the two ends. Germline CDR1 is MNHNS and CDR2 is SASEGT. CDR3 region: CASSDNSFYEQYF. CDR3 DNA: TGTGCCAGCAGTGACAACAGTTTCTACGAGCAGTACTTC.

In this sample, this clone turned up a few times. The CDR3 protein is CASSFVAGPGELFF. CDR3 coding DNA: TGCGCCAGCAGCTTTGTAGCCGGTCCCGGGGAGCTGTTTTTT. The chain joins TRBV5-1 to TRBJ2-2; unclear D gene. The CDR3 is 14 amino acids. Per germline, CDR1 SGHRS and CDR2 YFSETQ. The V gene lost 2 bases and the J gene lost 6 bases, with 11 bases spanning the gap.

This clone was found a few times. The chain is built from TRBV9 and TRBJ2-7, with 10 bases fitting TRBD1. Germline V gene lookup returns CDR1 SGDLS and CDR2 YYNGEE. V lost 3 bases to trimming and J lost 1 base; unmatched junction nucleotides: 10. This CDR3 has 17 residues. DNA of the CDR3: TGTGCCAGCAGCGAGGGGACCGGGACAGGGGTGTCCTACGAGCAGTACTTC. Translating it yields CASSEGTGTGVSYEQYF.

This clone has a handful of counts. Written as DNA, the CDR3 is TGCGCCAGCAGCCAAGGTGGAGTCGGGACAGGGACCGAGCAGTTCTTC. This sequence encodes CASSQGGVGTGTEQFF. The gene calls are TRBV4-3 and TRBJ2-1; the match to TRBD1 covers 9 bases. The junction had 11 bases not matched to a gene; V was cut back by 1 base and J by 10 bases. Germline CDR1 and CDR2: LGHNA and YSLEER. The length of the CDR3 is 16 residues.

This clone was seen a handful of times. The chain uses TRBV10-1 and TRBJ2-5; 7 bases map to TRBD2. The J call may be in error: the DNA end matches TRBJ2-7 better. The CDR3 has 11 residues. From germline, CDR1 is WNHNN and CDR2 SYGVQD (reference sequence). The CDR3 region is CASSGGGEQYF. The CDR3 nucleotides are TGCGCCAGCAGTGGGGGGGGCGAGCAGTACTTC.

The chain links TRBV7-2 to TRBJ2-3; 8 bases are a match to TRBD1. CDR3 length equals 14 residues. CDR1 is SGHTA, CDR2 FQGNSA, per germline. Losses at the gene ends were 4 bases for V and 3 bases for J; bases not matched to a gene: 3. CDR3 coding DNA: TGTGCCAGCAGCTCAGGACAGGGAACAGATACGCAGTATTTT. Translated: CASSSGQGTDTQYF.

In its sample, this clone was seen a few times. This chain links TRBV25-1 with TRBJ1-1, with D tentatively TRBD1 (5 bases). The V end was cut by 4 bases, the J end by 9 bases, with 12 bases between. This CDR3 has 12 residues. Germline CDR1 is MGHDK and CDR2 is SYGVNS. CDR3 amino acids: CASSAIQEKAFF. For the CDR3, the DNA is TGTGCCAGCAGTGCGATACAGGAGAAAGCTTTCTTT. The full variable domain, its missing parts supplied by reference TRBV25-1 and TRBJ1-1, is EADIYQTPRYLVIGTGKKITLECSQTMGHDKMYWYQQDPGMELHLIHYSYGVNSTEKGDLSSESTVSRIRTEHFPLTLESARPSHTSQYLCASSAIQEKAFFGQGTRLTVV.

This chain uses TRBV18 with TRBJ1-1; D call uncertain. This CDR3 has 13 amino acids. Trimming stripped 3 bases from V and 7 bases from J, with 12 bases between. CDR1 KGHSH and CDR2 LQKENI come from the germline V gene. The CDR3 DNA reads TGTGCCAGCTCACCTTCGCAGAGGCTTGAAGCTTTCTTT. Amino acids: CASSPSQRLEAFF.

This clone came up a few times. The V and J genes are TRBV19 and TRBJ1-5; D gene unclear. This CDR3 region has 15 residues. V was clipped by 3 bases and J by 4 bases, with 13 bases between them. Germline lookup yields CDR1 LNHDA and CDR2 SQIVND (reference sequence). CDR3 in DNA: TGTGCCAGTAGTATGGTTGGGCAGTTTAATCAGCCCCAGCATTTT. Its protein is CASSMVGQFNQPQHF.

This clone was detected only a few times. The gene calls are TRBV30 and TRBJ1-5; weak D call: TRBD1 (6 bases). Germline V gene data show CDR1 as GTSNPN and CDR2 as SVGIG (reference sequence). V lost 8 bases, J lost 0 bases, and 11 bases lay in between. The CDR3 is made up of 13 amino acids. CDR3 amino acids: CAASTGSNQPQHF. CDR3 in DNA: TGTGCCGCCTCGACAGGTAGCAATCAGCCCCAGCATTTT.

This sequence joins TRBV9 and TRBJ2-1; maybe TRBD2 (6 bases). The ends were cut back, 1 base at V and 3 bases at J, with 11 bases in the middle. This CDR3 comprises 15 residues. Germline V gene data show CDR1 as SGDLS and CDR2 as YYNGEE. CDR3 DNA sequence: TGTGCCAGCAGCGTAACGGGGGTCGTCTACAATGAGCAGTTCTTC. As protein: CASSVTGVVYNEQFF.

The chain joins TRBV4-1 to TRBJ1-5; no clear D. Trimming cost V 4 bases and J 4 bases, with 14 bases left between them. The CDR3 covers 15 residues. CDR1 and CDR2 from the germline V gene are MGHRA and YSYEKL. CDR3 loop: CASSRVGGLNQPQHF. Here the CDR3 DNA reads TGCGCCAGCAGCCGCGTCGGAGGGCTGAATCAGCCCCAGCATTTT.